A single sample is the source of the 31 T cell receptor beta chains below, sequenced in a study of cytomegalovirus exposure and HLA in healthy donors. Assay used: immunoSEQ multiplex PCR; TCRdb lists only in-frame clones, some missing. This sample has about 63,000 clones; more than 80% occur once, and the top ten carry 0.95% to 1.5%. The specimen was PBMCs. The receptors come from a woman between 18 and 29 years old in good health and CMV-seronegative.

This chain connects TRBV6-1 to TRBJ2-2; 8 bases line up with TRBD1. The V and J ends lost 3 bases and 5 bases, in that order; junction bases with no gene match: 5. This CDR3 has 15 amino acids. The germline CDR1 and CDR2 sequences are MNHNS and SASEGT. CDR3 coding DNA: TGTGCCAGCAGTGACGGACAGGGCAAGACCGGGGAGCTGTTTTTT. Protein: CASSDGQGKTGELFF.

The chain recombines TRBV29-1 with TRBJ1-1, with TRBD1 matching 7 bases. The trim removed 6 bases at V and 1 base at J, leaving 5 bases unmatched. The CDR3 is 13 residues long. The germline gives CDR1 SQVTM, CDR2 ANQGSEA. The CDR3 spells CSVGGQPNTEAFF. CDR3 bases: TGCAGCGTGGGGGGACAGCCGAACACTGAAGCTTTCTTT. Full variable domain (rest looked up from reference TRBV29-1 and TRBJ1-1): SAVISQKPSRDICQRGTSLTIQCQVDSQVTMMFWYRQQPGQSLTLIATANQGSEATYESGFVIDKFPISRPNLTFSTLTVSNMSPEDSSIYLCSVGGQPNTEAFFGQGTRLTVV.

This chain connects TRBV2 to TRBJ1-1; possibly TRBD1 for D (5 bases). The ends were cut back, 6 bases at V and 3 bases at J, with 11 bases in the middle. CDR1 is SNHLY and CDR2 is FYNNEI in the germline V gene. The CDR3 loop spans 13 amino acids. The chain's CDR3 is CASRTDRYTEAFF. CDR3 bases: TGTGCCAGCAGGACCGACAGATACACTGAAGCTTTCTTT.

The chain is built from TRBV6-5 and TRBJ1-2; 11 bases are a match to TRBD1. V was clipped by 5 bases and J by 8 bases; unmatched bases: 4. CDR1 is MNHEY and CDR2 is SVGAGI in the germline V gene. The CDR3 is 13 residues long. CDR3 coding DNA: TGTGCCAGCAGTAGGACAGGGGGCGGCGGCTACACCTTC. This gives the protein CASSRTGGGGYTF.

Turning to this clone: One end of the junction varies from germline; a read error may be responsible. The gene calls are TRBV18 and TRBJ2-1, with TRBD2 matching 9 bases. The length of the CDR3 is 16 residues. Germline values: CDR1 KGHSH, CDR2 LQKENI. CDR3 in DNA: TGTGCCAGCTCCCCACCGGGCGGGAGGGTCCTCAATGAGCAGTTCTTC. This sequence encodes CASSPPGGRVLNEQFF.

This clone was seen only once. The CDR3 DNA sequence: TGTGCCGCGGGCGGCGTGCAGCAGTACTTC. Amino acid sequence: CAAGGVQQYF. The genes are TRBV6-5 and TRBJ2-7; tentative D call: TRBD2 (5 bases). Between the trimmed V and J ends, which lost 11 bases and 8 bases, there was a span of 13 bases. There are 10 residues in the CDR3. The germline CDR1 and CDR2 sequences are MNHEY and SVGAGI.

J is TRBJ2-2 and V is TRBV19, with a possible D match to TRBD2 (6 bases). The CDR3 has 14 residues. Germline V gives CDR1 LNHDA, CDR2 SQIVND (reference sequence). The V gene lost 3 bases and the J gene lost 1 base, with 6 bases spanning the gap. Written as DNA, the CDR3 is TGTGCCAGTAGTATCGGGGGGAACACCGGGGAGCTGTTTTTT. Its translation is CASSIGGNTGELFF.

V gene TRBV6-5 combines with J gene TRBJ1-1, with 7 nucleotides matching TRBD1. Unmatched junction bases numbered 3, after V lost 0 bases and J lost 5 bases. The CDR3 is 14 amino acids. CDR1 and CDR2 from the germline V gene are MNHEY and SVGAGI. CDR3 DNA sequence: TGTGCCAGCAGTTACTCGACAGGGTGGACTGAAGCTTTCTTT. It translates to CASSYSTGWTEAFF.

This clone has only one observation. The chain links TRBV21-1 to TRBJ2-7; the DNA was not compared with TRBD2, the D call given in the table. TRBV21-1 is noted as a pseudogene. This CDR3 is built from 17 residues. The CDR3: CASSKNPCGGFTYEQYF. DNA for the CDR3: TGTGCCAGCAGCAAAAATCCCTGCGGAGGATTTACCTACGAGCAGTACTTC.

The chain links TRBV5-1 to TRBJ1-1; D remains unclear. The CDR3 runs to 13 residues. Per germline, CDR1 SGHRS and CDR2 YFSETQ. V shed 6 bases and J shed 1 base, with 10 bases lying between them. The CDR3, as DNA: TGCGCCAGCAACAGACCAGGGAACACTGAAGCTTTCTTT. Amino acid sequence: CASNRPGNTEAFF.

This clone showed up just once. The chain links TRBV28 to TRBJ2-1; 13 bases fit TRBD2. Trimming took 5 bases from V and 6 from J; bases not matched to a gene: 7. The CDR3 is 16 amino acids. CDR1 and CDR2 from the germline V gene are MDHEN and SYDVKM. The CDR3 loop is CASSLRGLAGANEQFF. Here the CDR3 DNA reads TGTGCCAGCAGTCTTCGTGGACTAGCGGGAGCCAATGAGCAGTTCTTC.

This chain uses TRBV2 with TRBJ1-5; 7 bases match TRBD1. Germline CDR1 and CDR2: SNHLY and FYNNEI. The CDR3 runs to 15 residues. The ends lost 3 bases at V and 1 base at J; junction bases unmatched: 3. The CDR3 region is CASSDPGQSNQPQHF. The CDR3 bases are TGTGCCAGCAGTGACCCGGGACAGAGCAATCAGCCCCAGCATTTT.

The V gene is TRBV5-1, the J gene TRBJ2-1; a weak D match, TRBD2 (5 bases). The germline V gene encodes CDR1 SGHRS and CDR2 YFSETQ. This CDR3 has 15 residues. V shed 1 base and J shed 7 bases, with 15 bases lying between them. The CDR3 coding sequence is TGCGCCAGCAGCTTGTATCGATACAGCGGAAATGAGCAGTTCTTC. Translated: CASSLYRYSGNEQFF.

The CDR3 loop is CASSPWVGGTGGNNEQFF. The CDR3 DNA reads TGTGCCAGCTCACCATGGGTCGGCGGTACAGGGGGGAACAATGAGCAGTTCTTC. This rearrangement joins TRBV18 to TRBJ2-1, with TRBD1 matching 8 bases. Germline-derived CDR1 and CDR2 are KGHSH and LQKENI. The V and J ends lost 2 bases and 5 bases, in that order; junction bases with no gene match: 14. There are 18 residues in the CDR3.

This clone has just one count. This chain connects TRBV18 to TRBJ1-1; possible D gene TRBD1, 5 bases. This CDR3 comprises 13 residues. V was trimmed by 2 bases and J by 5 bases, leaving 9 bases between them. Looked up from germline, CDR1 is KGHSH and CDR2 is LQKENI. CDR3 coding DNA: TGTGCCAGCTCACCAGGCAGGGATACTGAAGCTTTCTTT. Translation gives CASSPGRDTEAFF.

This chain links TRBV10-3 with TRBJ2-7; 7 nucleotides match TRBD2. The CDR3 length is 13 residues. CDR1 and CDR2 from the germline V gene are ENHRY and SYGVKD. Germline trimming cut 4 bases from V and 6 bases from J; bases unmatched to any gene: 6. DNA for the CDR3: TGTGCCATCAGTGTTGGGGGGGACTCCGAGCAGTACTTC. Translating gives CAISVGGDSEQYF.

This chain links TRBV5-1 with TRBJ1-4; 8 bases agree with TRBD1. CDR3 size: 15 residues. Looked up from germline, CDR1 is SGHRS and CDR2 is YFSETQ. CDR3 region: CATSGQGNSNEKLFF. CDR3 coding DNA: TGCGCTACGTCCGGACAGGGCAATTCTAATGAAAAACTGTTTTTT.

This chain links TRBV19 with TRBJ1-4, with a tentative D call TRBD1 (5 bases). Trimming pared 6 bases from V and 7 bases from J, leaving 15 bases between. Per germline, CDR1 LNHDA and CDR2 SQIVND (reference sequence). The length of the CDR3 is 14 residues. The CDR3 DNA is TGTGCCAGTAGCCGACGGCAGCAGGGTGAAAAACTGTTTTTT. It codes for CASSRRQQGEKLFF. Together with reference TRBV19 and TRBJ1-4, the CDR3 gives the full variable domain: DGGITQSPKYLFRKEGQNVTLSCEQNLNHDAMYWYRQDPGQGLRLIYYSQIVNDFQKGDIAEGYSVSREKKESFPLTVTSAQKNPTAFYLCASSRRQQGEKLFFGSGTQLSVL.

The V and J genes are TRBV9 and TRBJ1-1, with 10 nucleotides matching TRBD1. This CDR3 has 15 amino acids. After removal of 2 bases from V and 4 bases from J, the junction contained 5 bases not matched to a gene. The germline gives CDR1 SGDLS, CDR2 YYNGEE. The chain's CDR3 is CASSVTGQGSTEAFF. In DNA, the CDR3 is TGTGCCAGCAGCGTTACGGGACAGGGGAGCACTGAAGCTTTCTTT.

The genes are TRBV6-6 and TRBJ2-3; 9 bases align to TRBD1. J lost 4 bases, V lost 6 bases, and 5 bases had no gene match. The CDR3 covers 14 residues. Germline CDR1 and CDR2: MNHNY and SVGAGI (reference sequence). The CDR3 sequence is CASRRGTGSDTQYF. CDR3 DNA: TGTGCCAGCAGACGGGGGACAGGGTCAGATACGCAGTATTTT.

This clone was picked up a small number of times. CDR3: CASSEGLTYEQYF. The CDR3 nucleotides are TGTGCCAGCAGTGAAGGACTGACCTACGAGCAGTACTTC. V gene TRBV2 combines with J gene TRBJ2-7, with no clear D. Germline CDR1 is SNHLY and CDR2 is FYNNEI. Trimming stripped 1 base from V and 2 bases from J, with 6 bases between. The CDR3 has 13 residues.

The V gene is TRBV14, the J gene TRBJ1-1; 7 positions agree with TRBD1. The V gene's germline CDR1 is SGHDN and CDR2 FVKESK. The CDR3 is made up of 15 amino acids. V trimming: 4 bases; J trimming: 5 bases; junction bases outside the gene matches: 10. CDR3 protein: CASSRVRGLRTEAFF. The CDR3 nucleotides read TGTGCCAGCAGCCGCGTAAGGGGGCTTCGGACTGAAGCTTTCTTT.

The chain combines TRBV5-1 with TRBJ2-7; 8 positions agree with TRBD2. This CDR3 region has 15 residues. Per the germline V gene, CDR1 is SGHRS and CDR2 is YFSETQ. The ends lost 5 bases at V and 2 bases at J; junction bases unmatched: 9. The CDR3 here is CASSFLSGSTYEQYF. The CDR3 DNA is TGCGCCAGCAGTTTTCTCAGCGGGAGCACCTACGAGCAGTACTTC.

The chain employs TRBV7-8 and TRBJ1-5; D is unclear. CDR3 length equals 13 residues. The ends were cut back, 1 base at V and 5 bases at J, with 6 bases in the middle. CDR1 and CDR2 (germline): SGHVS, FQNEAQ. CDR3 residues: CASSLGQYQPQHF. DNA for the CDR3: TGTGCCAGCAGCTTAGGGCAGTATCAGCCCCAGCATTTT.

This clone was seen just once. CDR3 nucleotides: TGTGCCATCAGTGAGTACCGACAGGGGGCGAGGGAGCAGTACTTC. As protein: CAISEYRQGAREQYF. The rearrangement links TRBV10-3 to TRBJ2-7, with 10 nucleotides matching TRBD1. Germline V gene data show CDR1 as ENHRY and CDR2 as SYGVKD. Unmatched junction bases numbered 7, after V lost 1 base and J lost 7 bases. The CDR3 covers 15 residues.

V and J are TRBV27 and TRBJ2-7, with TRBD2 identical over 10 bases. CDR1 MNHEY and CDR2 SMNVEV come from the germline V gene (reference sequence). V lost 7 bases and J lost 0; bases outside the gene matches: 6. CDR3 size: 15 residues. CDR3 nucleotide sequence: TGTGCCAGCACCAAACTAGCGGGGAGCTCCTACGAGCAGTACTTC. It encodes CASTKLAGSSYEQYF.

This clone was seen only once. The V gene is TRBV7-2, the J gene TRBJ2-3; D not resolved. Germline V lookup: CDR1 SGHTA, CDR2 FQGNSA. There are 14 residues in the CDR3. The V end lost 3 bases, the J end lost 5 bases, and 12 bases lay between the germline ends. The CDR3 is CASSLGPSQDTQYF. For the CDR3, the DNA is TGTGCCAGCAGCTTGGGCCCCTCGCAAGATACGCAGTATTTT.

The chain couples TRBV19 to TRBJ2-2; D ambiguous. Trimming removed 2 bases at V and 5 bases at J, with 15 bases between. This CDR3 is built from 16 residues. Germline CDR1 is LNHDA and CDR2 is SQIVND (reference sequence). The CDR3 nucleotides read TGTGCCAGTAGTATAACTCGGGTTTCGGGTACCGGGGAGCTGTTTTTT. Residues: CASSITRVSGTGELFF.

Remarks on this clone: This specimen includes other DNA sequences encoding the same CDR3. The chain links TRBV7-2 to TRBJ2-7; D not resolved. Germline CDR1 and CDR2: SGHTA and FQGNSA. This CDR3 spans 12 amino acids. Trimming pared 5 bases from V and 3 bases from J, leaving 8 bases between. In DNA form, the CDR3 reads TGTGCCAGCAGCCGACAAGGCTACGAGCAGTACTTC. Its translation is CASSRQGYEQYF.

The CDR3 DNA follows: TGCGCCAGCAGCTTGGAAGGACCCCAGGGGTCCCTCCACTTT. It specifies CASSLEGPQGSLHF. The genes are TRBV5-1 and TRBJ1-6, with D maybe TRBD1 (6 bases). CDR1 is SGHRS and CDR2 is YFSETQ in the germline V gene. V gave up 0 bases and J gave up 14 bases, with 15 bases separating them. This CDR3 has 14 residues.

The chain links TRBV7-6 to TRBJ1-4, with D possibly being TRBD1 (6 bases). V shed 0 bases and J shed 7 bases, with 15 bases lying between them. Germline loops: CDR1 SGHVS, CDR2 FNYEAQ. This CDR3 has 16 amino acids. The CDR3 protein is CASSLAERGSSEKLFF. CDR3 nucleotides: TGTGCCAGCAGCTTAGCCGAAAGGGGGTCTAGTGAAAAACTGTTTTTT.